This T cell receptor beta chain stems from a study of cytomegalovirus exposure and HLA in healthy donors (dated by TCRdb to about 2017). Some background on the complete study: An earlier analysis of several hundred of the donors reported more than 250 Gb of sequence data and 120 million or so unique TCR beta sequences from 150 million to 200 million T cells. The genetic ancestry cluster associated with self-reported Caucasian donors included over 65% of the roughly 390 genotyped donors. The T cell repertoires of 550 to 850 subjects were profiled by immunosequencing and related to cytomegalovirus serostatus. Typing coverage differed by locus: A, B, C, DRB1 and DQB1 were typed in about 629-640 donors, DQA1 in about 510, DPA1 in some 610, and DPB1 in 450 to 480. The study aimed to test whether cataloging public T cell receptors could reveal signatures of past pathogen exposure. Every repertoire in the discovery cohort had been generated on one and the same sequencing platform. Across some 400 genotyped donors of the cohort, an average of roughly 200,000 unique TCR beta nucleotide sequences per donor were sequenced, and 15% to 20% of those sequences were non-productive. Genome-wide SNP genotypes for about 55% of the roughly 670 donors were used in a later genetic analysis, which treated that subset as a discovery cohort. Donor age, sex, ethnicity and CMV serostatus were compiled together with the repertoire data. To predict cytomegalovirus infection status, the study combined high-throughput TCR immunosequencing, statistical association of individual TCRs with disease status, and machine learning. In a later analysis, previously published TCR beta repertoires from 670 or so donors were re-analyzed and high-resolution HLA genotyping was added so that TCR occurrence patterns could be studied. Rather than drawing on any new phenotypic data, the later analysis identified candidate immune exposures from TCR beta sequences and the way those sequences occurred across donors. A handful of DR-DQ haplotypes were handled as single units for association and clustering because linkage in the cohort was strong. Both class I and class II loci were covered by HLA typing, at four-digit resolution. An early release covering roughly 580 HLA-typed donors comprised approximately 290 gigabases of sequencing data and around 85 million unique TCR sequences. Along with the roughly 670-subject first cohort, a separate validation cohort of more than 90 different subjects was used. An earlier analysis of more than 450 of the donors used high-throughput TCR beta sequencing to judge whether each TCR beta V gene segment behaved as functional or pseudogenic.

Cut back by 3 bases and 4 bases, the V and J ends lie 20 bases apart. The CDR1 and CDR2 encoded by the germline V gene are SGHRS and YFSETQ. The CDR3 runs 18 amino acids, cysteine and phenylalanine included. The DNA shown is the 54-base CDR3, in frame from base 1. The cohort was made up of 666 healthy bone marrow donors. At the time of sampling, all cohort members were nominally healthy, though unrecorded immune exposures were likely present. The donor tested CMV seropositive and was one of the 289 seropositive cohort members. Each donor provided a peripheral blood sample, and peripheral blood mononuclear cells were used for TCR beta sequencing. The Qiagen DNeasy Blood Extraction Kit was used to extract genomic DNA from the blood cell samples. The method behind the library was the immunoSEQ multiplex PCR assay. A mixture of 60 forward primers for TCR Vbeta segments and 13 reverse primers for TCR Jbeta segments was used in the multiplex PCR. The CDR3 region of rearranged TCR beta genes was amplified from genomic DNA with a multiplex PCR assay. The amplified TCR beta libraries were sequenced on the Illumina HiSeq System as 87-base-pair reads. Per the source publication's procedure: Across the roughly 640 repertoires, a later analysis counted roughly 77 million unique TCR beta chains, 9 million to 14 million of which were shared by at least two donors. To remove PCR and sequencing errors, raw reads were error-corrected and collapsed into unique sequences using a nearest-neighbor algorithm that merged closely related sequences. Alignment of CDR3 sequences to IMGT reference sequences was used to assign V, D and J gene segments. For a sequence to be retained, a match of at least six nucleotides was required to both a V gene segment and a J gene segment. A rearrangement counted as productive if the CDR3 had no stop codons and remained in frame with V and J, and every other rearrangement counted as non-productive. CDR3 was defined by IMGT convention, running from the second conserved V-encoded cysteine to the conserved J-encoded phenylalanine. The earlier analysis of about 570 of the donors excluded any sequence lacking an unambiguous match to a single V gene segment. In an earlier analysis of roughly 600 of the donors, a V segment was called functional when productive rearrangements were above 56.7%, and segregating when the standard deviation between donors exceeded 5%. A statistical classification framework was built for diagnosing cytomegalovirus status from the catalog of TCR beta chain sequences. V and J gene assignment, in a later analysis, came from comparing TCR nucleotide sequences with IMGT/GENE-DB human TR gene sequences. In a later analysis, CDR3 sequences and most-parsimonious VDJ recombination scenarios were assigned using the TCRdist pipeline. In a later analysis, each TCR beta chain was defined by its CDR3 amino acid sequence together with its V-gene family, and reads lacking a unique V-gene family were excluded. As a way to deal with suspected cross-contamination and a sequencing artifact, a later analysis dropped approximately 590 nucleotide sequences that were highly shared and had low generation probability. A later analysis calculated a clonal expansion index for each public chain from normalized within-repertoire ranks of inferred template counts. Generation probabilities in a later analysis came from a VDJ recombination model fitted to out-of-frame rearrangements, and those results were checked against IGoR. Hypergeometric tests were used in a later analysis to score TCR-TCR, TCR-HLA and TCR-CMV co-occurrence, with a repertoire-size bias correction applied to the TCR pairs. False discovery rates were estimated in a later analysis by permuting HLA or CMV assignments 20 times. A later analysis grouped co-occurring TCRs with DBSCAN, adding TCRdist sequence similarity when clustering within HLA-allele-positive subsets. Repertoires with fewer than 30,000 or more than 120,000 public chains were left out of co-occurrence clustering, as were about 5 repertoires with anomalous nucleotide sharing. The immuneACCESS repertoire file appears here via TCRdb, limited to in-frame rearrangements. These files lack a portion of the clones; in checked studies, under half of the deficit traces to unresolved V genes, and the cause of the others is not known. V, J and clone size were drawn from that table, and D and trimming were deduced from the DNA. This sample comprises approximately 190,000 clones, 78% of them detected only once. Approximately 14% of the sample is taken by the ten largest.

Study-wide findings and limitations: In an earlier analysis of roughly 560 of the donors, most TCR beta V segments were observed in productive rearrangements about 87% or about 30% of the time, broadly matching IMGT annotations. The 87-base-pair reads could not distinguish some IMGT-functional V segments, including TRBV6-2 and TRBV6-3, so those segments were excluded. It was suggested by the authors that the approach could potentially be generalized to other disease states and immunological phenotypes. This cohort had only TCR beta chains sequenced, and the lack of alpha or paired-chain data limited which features could be detected. Strong co-occurrence of HLA alleles, especially DR and DQ, made assigning TCR associations to individual alleles difficult. In a later analysis, TCR association rates were found to vary across HLA loci, with the most associated TCRs seen for DRB1 alleles and the fewest for HLA-C alleles. A further reported finding was that TCR beta sequences accurately predicted the HLA-A and HLA-B alleles for most subjects in the first cohort. Immune exposure information for the cohort was limited to CMV serostatus. HLA typing was unavailable for some donors at each locus, so association tests used only the typed subset. In a later analysis, most CMV-associated TCR beta chains were found to appear HLA-restricted, with HLA associations seemingly driven largely by CMV exposure. A later analysis found that HLA-associated TCR beta chains were more clonally expanded and had lower generation probabilities than equally common non-associated chains. In both the original and validation cohorts, the classifier was reported to diagnose cytomegalovirus status with high specificity and sensitivity. In a later analysis, some 17,000 TCR beta sequences were associated with specific HLA alleles at a false discovery rate of 0.05. Linkage disequilibrium might explain the correlated functional status among segregating V segments, but an unknown experimental factor could not be excluded. V-gene and J-gene trimming of TCR beta chains was associated with a missense DCLRE1C variant in a later genetic analysis, and the association was replicated in an independent cohort. The study listed approximately 150 TCR beta chains as associated with cytomegalovirus. Because counts were too low, seventeen rarely observed V segments, including chromosome 9 orphons, were left out of the earlier analysis of some 600 of the donors. While some public TCRs were present in many individuals, most TCR sequences turned up only very rarely across donors. Compared with the roughly 700-donor mean, donors in an Asian-associated ancestry cluster had fewer N-insertions in productive TCRs, according to a later genetic analysis. A cluster of highly shared sequence variants was judged likely to represent a technical artifact of the sequencing pipeline. Sequencing depth was assumed to be roughly uniform across donors in the presence/absence analyses, though that assumption may not hold. In a later analysis, several top co-occurrence clusters were reported to appear linked to parvovirus B19, influenza, CMV and Epstein-Barr virus. In vitro tests confirmed that a few of the cytomegalovirus-associated TCR beta chains recognize cytomegalovirus antigens.

Remarks on this clone: Its antigen target is currently unknown. Base qualities are not provided; no much larger clone lies one nucleotide away.

The sequenced material came from PBMCs. The sequence came from a woman under 40 in good health and CMV-seropositive. The chain employs TRBV5-1 and TRBJ2-6; a tentative D call is TRBD2 (5 bases match). In nucleotide form, the sequence is TGCGCCAGCAGCTGGCCGGCAGGACGGCGCGGGGGGGCCAACGTCCTGACTTTC. Its protein is CASSWPAGRRGGANVLTF.